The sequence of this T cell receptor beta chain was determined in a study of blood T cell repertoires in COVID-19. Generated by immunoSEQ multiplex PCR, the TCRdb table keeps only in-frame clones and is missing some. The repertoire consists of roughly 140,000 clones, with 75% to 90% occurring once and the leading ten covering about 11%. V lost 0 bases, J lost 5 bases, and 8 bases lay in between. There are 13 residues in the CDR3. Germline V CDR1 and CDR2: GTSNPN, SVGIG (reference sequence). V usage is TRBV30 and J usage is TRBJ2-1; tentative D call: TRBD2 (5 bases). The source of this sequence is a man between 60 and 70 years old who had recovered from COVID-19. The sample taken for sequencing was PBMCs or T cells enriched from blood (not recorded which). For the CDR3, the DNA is TGTGCCTGGAGTGTGTCGGGGAACAATGAGCAGTTCTTC. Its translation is CAWSVSGNNEQFF.